One sample yielded the 4 T cell receptor beta chains listed below, sequenced in a study of cytomegalovirus exposure and HLA in healthy donors. PCR used 60 Vbeta primers and 13 Jbeta primers. Generated by immunoSEQ multiplex PCR, the TCRdb table keeps only in-frame clones and is missing some. The table lists around 140,000 clones, around four fifths of them singletons. Sequencing input: PBMCs. These receptors came from a man under 40 in good health and CMV-seropositive.

The chain carries TRBV7-9 and TRBJ2-7; TRBD1 matches at 10 bases. Germline-derived CDR1 and CDR2 are SEHNR and FQNEAQ (reference sequence). The CDR3 runs to 16 residues. V shed 4 bases and J 3 bases; nucleotides not matched to a gene: 9. The CDR3: CASSSLPRDRGYEQYF. DNA for the CDR3: TGTGCCAGCAGCTCCCTGCCCCGGGACAGGGGCTACGAGCAGTACTTC.

The V call is TRBV18, the J call TRBJ2-7, with 14 bases identical to TRBD2. This CDR3 contains 16 residues. CDR1 KGHSH and CDR2 LQKENI come from the germline V gene. The V and J ends lost 2 bases and 3 bases, in that order; junction bases with no gene match: 3. The CDR3 DNA reads as TGTGCCAGCTCACCAGGACTAGCGGGAGGCTTCTACGAGCAGTACTTC. It yields the protein CASSPGLAGGFYEQYF.

The chain links TRBV15 to TRBJ2-4; 8 nucleotides line up with TRBD2. Germline loops: CDR1 LNHNV, CDR2 YYDKDF (reference sequence). Unmatched junction bases numbered 1, after V lost 0 bases and J lost 3 bases. The CDR3 has 15 amino acids. In DNA, the CDR3 is TGTGCCACCAGCAGAGAACTAGCGGTCAAAAACATTCAGTACTTC. Its protein product is CATSRELAVKNIQYF.

The chain carries TRBV11-2 and TRBJ1-4; TRBD1 might be the D (6 bases). This CDR3 spans 14 amino acids. Germline V gene lookup returns CDR1 SGHAT and CDR2 FQNNGV. Trimming removed 1 base at V and 10 bases at J, with 13 bases between. CDR3 protein: CASSLASGGGKLFF. The CDR3 DNA sequence: TGTGCCAGCAGCTTAGCTTCGGGGGGCGGAAAACTGTTTTTT.